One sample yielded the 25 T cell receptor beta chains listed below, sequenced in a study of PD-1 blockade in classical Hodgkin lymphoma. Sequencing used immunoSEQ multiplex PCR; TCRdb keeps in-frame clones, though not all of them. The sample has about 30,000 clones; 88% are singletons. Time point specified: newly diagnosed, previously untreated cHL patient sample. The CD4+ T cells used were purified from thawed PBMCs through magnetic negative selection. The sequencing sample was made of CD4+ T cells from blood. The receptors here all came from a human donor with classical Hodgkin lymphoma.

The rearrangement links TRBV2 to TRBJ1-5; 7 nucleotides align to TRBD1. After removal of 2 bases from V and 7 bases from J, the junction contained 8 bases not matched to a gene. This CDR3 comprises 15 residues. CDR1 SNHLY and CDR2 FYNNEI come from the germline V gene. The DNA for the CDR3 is TGTGCCAGCAGTGAATTAAGACAGGGCCGGCAGCCCCAGCATTTT. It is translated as CASSELRQGRQPQHF.

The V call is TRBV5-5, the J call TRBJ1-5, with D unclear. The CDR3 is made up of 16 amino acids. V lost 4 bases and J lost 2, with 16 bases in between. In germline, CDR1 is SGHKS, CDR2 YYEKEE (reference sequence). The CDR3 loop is CASSLRTPRGNQPQHF. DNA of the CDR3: TGTGCCAGCAGCCTTAGGACCCCAAGGGGCAATCAGCCCCAGCATTTT.

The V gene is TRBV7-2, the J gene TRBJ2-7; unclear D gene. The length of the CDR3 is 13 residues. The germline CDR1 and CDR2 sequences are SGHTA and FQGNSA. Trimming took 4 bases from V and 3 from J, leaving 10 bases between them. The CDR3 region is CASSYDPYYEQYV. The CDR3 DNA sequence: TGTGCCAGCAGCTACGACCCGTACTACGAGCAGTACGTC.

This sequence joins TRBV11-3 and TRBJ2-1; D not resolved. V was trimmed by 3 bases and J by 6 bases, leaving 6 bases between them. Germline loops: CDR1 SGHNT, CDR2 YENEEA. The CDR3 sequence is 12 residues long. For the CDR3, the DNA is TGTGCCAGCAGCTTGAGGAGCAATGAGCAGTTCTTC. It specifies CASSLRSNEQFF.

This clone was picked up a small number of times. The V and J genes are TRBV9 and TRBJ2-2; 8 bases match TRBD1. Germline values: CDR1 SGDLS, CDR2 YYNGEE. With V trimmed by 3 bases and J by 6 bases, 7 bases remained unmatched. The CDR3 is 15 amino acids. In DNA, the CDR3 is TGTGCCAGCAGCGGGACGACAGGGGTCGCCGGGGAGCTGTTTTTT. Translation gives CASSGTTGVAGELFF.

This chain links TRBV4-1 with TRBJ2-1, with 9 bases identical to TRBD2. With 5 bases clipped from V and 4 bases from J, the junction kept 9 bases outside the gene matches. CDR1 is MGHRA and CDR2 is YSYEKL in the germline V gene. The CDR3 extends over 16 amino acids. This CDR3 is CASSALPGLAYNEQFF. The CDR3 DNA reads TGCGCCAGCAGCGCACTCCCGGGACTAGCTTACAATGAGCAGTTCTTC.

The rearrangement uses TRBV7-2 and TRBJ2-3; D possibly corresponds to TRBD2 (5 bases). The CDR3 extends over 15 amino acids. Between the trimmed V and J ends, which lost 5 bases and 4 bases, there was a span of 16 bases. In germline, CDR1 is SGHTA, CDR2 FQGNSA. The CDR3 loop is CASSRISGSADTQYF. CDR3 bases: TGTGCCAGCAGCCGTATCTCGGGAAGTGCAGATACGCAGTATTTT.

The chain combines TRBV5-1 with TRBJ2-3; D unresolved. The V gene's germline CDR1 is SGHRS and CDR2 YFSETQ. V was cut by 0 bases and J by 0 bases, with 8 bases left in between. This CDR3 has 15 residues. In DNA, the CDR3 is TGCGCCAGCAGCTTGGAACAGAAAAGCACAGATACGCAGTATTTT. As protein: CASSLEQKSTDTQYF.

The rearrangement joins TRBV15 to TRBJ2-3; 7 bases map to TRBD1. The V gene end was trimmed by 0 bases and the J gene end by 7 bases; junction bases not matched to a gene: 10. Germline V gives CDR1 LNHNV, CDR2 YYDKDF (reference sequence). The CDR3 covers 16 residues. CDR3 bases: TGTGCCACCAGCAGAGATCAAGTGACAGGGTTGAATACGCAGTATTTT. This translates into CATSRDQVTGLNTQYF.

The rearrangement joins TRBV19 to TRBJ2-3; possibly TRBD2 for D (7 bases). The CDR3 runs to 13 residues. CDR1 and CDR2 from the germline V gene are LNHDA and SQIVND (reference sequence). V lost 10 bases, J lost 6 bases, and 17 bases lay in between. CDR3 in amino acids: CATSEGGGDTQYF. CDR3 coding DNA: TGTGCCACTTCCGAGGGAGGGGGTGATACGCAGTATTTT.

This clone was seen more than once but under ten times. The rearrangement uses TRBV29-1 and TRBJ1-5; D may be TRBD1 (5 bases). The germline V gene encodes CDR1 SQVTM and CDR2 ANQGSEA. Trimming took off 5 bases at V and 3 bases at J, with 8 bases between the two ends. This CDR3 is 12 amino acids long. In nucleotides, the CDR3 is TGCAGCGTTCAGGGTACCAATCAGCCCCAGCATTTT. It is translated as CSVQGTNQPQHF.

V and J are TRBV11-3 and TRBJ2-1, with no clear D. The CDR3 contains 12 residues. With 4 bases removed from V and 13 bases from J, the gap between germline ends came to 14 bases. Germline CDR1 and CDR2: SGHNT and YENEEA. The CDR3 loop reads CASSSGPKPQFF. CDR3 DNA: TGTGCCAGCAGCTCAGGCCCTAAGCCCCAGTTCTTC.

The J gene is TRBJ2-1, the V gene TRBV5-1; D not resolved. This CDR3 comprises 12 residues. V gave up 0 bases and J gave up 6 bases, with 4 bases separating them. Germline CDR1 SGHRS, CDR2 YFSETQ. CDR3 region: CASSLGANEQFF. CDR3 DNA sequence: TGCGCCAGCAGCTTGGGGGCCAATGAGCAGTTCTTC.

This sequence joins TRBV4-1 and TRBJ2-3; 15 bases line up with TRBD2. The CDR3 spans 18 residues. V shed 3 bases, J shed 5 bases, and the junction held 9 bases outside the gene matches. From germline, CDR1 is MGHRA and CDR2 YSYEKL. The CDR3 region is CASSQTSGLAGGKDTQYF. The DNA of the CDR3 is TGCGCCAGCAGCCAGACCTCGGGACTAGCGGGAGGTAAAGATACGCAGTATTTT.

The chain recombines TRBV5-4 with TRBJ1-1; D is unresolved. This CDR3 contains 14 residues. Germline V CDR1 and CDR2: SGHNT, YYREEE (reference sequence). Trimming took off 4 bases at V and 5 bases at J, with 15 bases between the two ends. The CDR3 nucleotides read TGTGCCAGCAGCCAATTCGTAGGTGAGACTGAAGCTTTCTTT. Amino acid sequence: CASSQFVGETEAFF. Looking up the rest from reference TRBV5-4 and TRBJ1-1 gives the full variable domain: ETGVTQSPTHLIKTRGQQVTLRCSSQSGHNTVSWYQQALGQGPQFIFQYYREEENGRGNFPPRFSGLQFPNYSSELNVNALELDDSALYLCASSQFVGETEAFFGQGTRLTVV.

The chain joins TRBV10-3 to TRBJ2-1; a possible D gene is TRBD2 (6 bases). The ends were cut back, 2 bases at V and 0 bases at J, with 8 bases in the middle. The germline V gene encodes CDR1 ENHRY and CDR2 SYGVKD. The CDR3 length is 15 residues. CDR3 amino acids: CAISERESSYNEQFF. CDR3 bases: TGTGCCATCAGTGAGCGGGAGAGCTCCTACAATGAGCAGTTCTTC.

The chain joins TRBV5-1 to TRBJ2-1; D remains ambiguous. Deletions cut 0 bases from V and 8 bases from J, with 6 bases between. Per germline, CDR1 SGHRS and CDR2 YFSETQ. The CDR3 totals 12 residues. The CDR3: CASSLGSDEQFF. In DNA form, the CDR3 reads TGCGCCAGCAGCTTGGGGAGCGATGAGCAGTTCTTC.

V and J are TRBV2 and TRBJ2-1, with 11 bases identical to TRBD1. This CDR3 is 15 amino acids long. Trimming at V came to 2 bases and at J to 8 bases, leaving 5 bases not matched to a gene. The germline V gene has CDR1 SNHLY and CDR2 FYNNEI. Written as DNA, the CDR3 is TGTGCCAGCAGTGAAAGGGACAGGGGGGGTGATGAGCAGTTCTTC. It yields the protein CASSERDRGGDEQFF.

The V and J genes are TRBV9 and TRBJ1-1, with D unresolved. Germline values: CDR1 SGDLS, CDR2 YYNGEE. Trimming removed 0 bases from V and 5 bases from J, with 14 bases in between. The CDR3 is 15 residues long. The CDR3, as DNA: TGTGCCAGCAGCGTAGATGCACATCGGGGAACTGAAGCTTTCTTT. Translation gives CASSVDAHRGTEAFF.

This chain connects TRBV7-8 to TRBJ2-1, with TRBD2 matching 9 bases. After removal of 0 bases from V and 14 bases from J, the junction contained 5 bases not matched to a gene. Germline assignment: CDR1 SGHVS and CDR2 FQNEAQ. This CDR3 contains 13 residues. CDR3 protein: CASSLAELAGKFF. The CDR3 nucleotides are TGTGCCAGCAGCTTAGCGGAGCTAGCGGGGAAGTTCTTC.

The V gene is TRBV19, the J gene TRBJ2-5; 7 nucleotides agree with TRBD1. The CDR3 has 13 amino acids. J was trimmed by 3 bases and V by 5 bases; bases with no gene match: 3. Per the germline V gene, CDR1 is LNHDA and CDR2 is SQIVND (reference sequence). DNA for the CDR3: TGTGCCAGTAGTTTCGACAGGGAAGAGACCCAGTACTTC. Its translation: CASSFDREETQYF.

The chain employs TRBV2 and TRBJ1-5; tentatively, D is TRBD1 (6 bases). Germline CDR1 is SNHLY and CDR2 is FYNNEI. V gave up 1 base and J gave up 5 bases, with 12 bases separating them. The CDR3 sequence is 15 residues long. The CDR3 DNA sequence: TGTGCCAGCAGTGAAGAGTTAGGGGGATATCAGCCCCAGCATTTT. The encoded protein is CASSEELGGYQPQHF. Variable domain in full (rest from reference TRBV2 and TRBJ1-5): EPEVTQTPSHQVTQMGQEVILRCVPISNHLYFYWYRQILGQKVEFLVSFYNNEISEKSEIFDDQFSVERPDGSNFTLKIRSTKLEDSAMYFCASSEELGGYQPQHFGDGTRLSIL.

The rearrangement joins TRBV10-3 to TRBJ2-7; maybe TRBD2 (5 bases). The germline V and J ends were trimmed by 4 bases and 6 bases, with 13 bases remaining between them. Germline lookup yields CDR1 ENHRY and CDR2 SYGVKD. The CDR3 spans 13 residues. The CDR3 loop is CAISALARGEQYF. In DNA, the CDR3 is TGTGCCATCAGTGCGCTAGCTAGAGGCGAGCAGTACTTC.

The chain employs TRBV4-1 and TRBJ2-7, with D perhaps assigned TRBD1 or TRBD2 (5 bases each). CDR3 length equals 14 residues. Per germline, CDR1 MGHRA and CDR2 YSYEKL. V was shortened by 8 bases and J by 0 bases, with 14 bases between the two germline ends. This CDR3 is CASAWDASSYEQYF. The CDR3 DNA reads TGCGCCAGCGCCTGGGACGCAAGCTCCTACGAGCAGTACTTC.

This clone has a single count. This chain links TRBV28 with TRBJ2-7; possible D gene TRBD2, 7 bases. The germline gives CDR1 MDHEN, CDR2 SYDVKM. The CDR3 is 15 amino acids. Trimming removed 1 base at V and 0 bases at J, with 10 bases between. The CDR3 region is CASSLLGGLSYEQYF. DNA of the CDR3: TGTGCCAGCAGTTTATTGGGGGGGCTCTCCTACGAGCAGTACTTC.